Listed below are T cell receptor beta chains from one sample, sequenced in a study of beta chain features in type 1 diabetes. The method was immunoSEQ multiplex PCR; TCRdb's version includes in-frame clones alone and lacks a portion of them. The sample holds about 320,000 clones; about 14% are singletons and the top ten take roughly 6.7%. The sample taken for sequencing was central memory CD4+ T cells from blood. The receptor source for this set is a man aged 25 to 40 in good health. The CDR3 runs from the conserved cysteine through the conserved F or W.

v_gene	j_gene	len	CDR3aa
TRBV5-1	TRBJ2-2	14	CASSDTGNTGELFF
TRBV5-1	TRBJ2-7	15	CASSLVTGAPYEQYF
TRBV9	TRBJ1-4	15	CASSVTGQINEKLFF
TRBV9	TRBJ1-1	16	CASSTQKQGWNTEAFF
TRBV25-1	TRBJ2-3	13	CASSWGSTDTQYF
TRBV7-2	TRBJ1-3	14	CASSPSGSGNTIYF
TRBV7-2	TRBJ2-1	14	CASSLSTSYNEQFF
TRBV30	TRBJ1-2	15	CAWSSRDRYFYGYTF
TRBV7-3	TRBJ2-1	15	CASSPQPGTYNEQFF
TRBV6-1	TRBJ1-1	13	CASITRVGTEAFF
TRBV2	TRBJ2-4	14	CASRGRGTGGMRYF
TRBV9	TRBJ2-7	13	CASSSRQGSEQYF
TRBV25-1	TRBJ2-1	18	CASSEWGVAPSSYNEQFF
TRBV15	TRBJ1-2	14	CATSRDVAAYGYTF
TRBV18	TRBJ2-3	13	CASSPTGGDTQYF
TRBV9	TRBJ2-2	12	CASSVINGELFF
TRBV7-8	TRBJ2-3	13	CASSKVGADTQYF
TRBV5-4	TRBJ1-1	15	CASSLDLGTNTEAFF
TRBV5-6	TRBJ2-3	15	CASSMRGGHADTQYF
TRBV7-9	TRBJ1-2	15	CASSLARGEIYGYTF
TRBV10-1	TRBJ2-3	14	CASASGQWTDTQYF
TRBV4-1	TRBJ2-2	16	CASSLGLAENTGELFF
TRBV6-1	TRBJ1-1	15	CASSTLQGGDTEAFF
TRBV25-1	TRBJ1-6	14	CASSELPGSSPLHF
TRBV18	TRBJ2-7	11	CASSPDYEQYF
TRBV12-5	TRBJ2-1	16	CASGLVLGQTYNEQFF
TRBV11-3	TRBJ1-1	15	CASSLGGRMNTEAFF
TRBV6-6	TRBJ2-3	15	CASSDSSGGADTQYF
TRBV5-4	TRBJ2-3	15	CASSLRGGTADTQYF
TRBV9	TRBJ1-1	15	CASSDYRGPNTEAFF
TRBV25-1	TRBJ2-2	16	CASSTRDGAFARELFF
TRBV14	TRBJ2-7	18	CASSRRDRGTPLHYEQYF